The 32 T cell receptor beta chains below were found in one sample sequenced in a study of T-cell memory formation after mild COVID-19 (dated by TCRdb to the early 2020s). Library creation used 5' RACE. The listed sequencing device is Illumina NovaSeq 6000. Clones were called with MiXCR by TCRdb after fastp trimmed the public reads at Q25, and only in-frame beta chains were retained. Entries that share a CDR3 protein sequence are merged under the most common genes and DNA. The sample table contains around 510,000 distinct CDR3 sequences; only one count was recorded for less than 25% of them. Together, the top ten hold 8.4% of the sample. The sequenced sample consisted of PBMCs or a T cell subset sorted from them (not recorded which). The receptor source for this set is an adult woman who had mild COVID-19 (a few samples of this study predate the infection). The sample titles of this study are shuffled in the database, so cell type and time point are left out; the donor was told from shared clones.

V is TRBV7-3 and J is TRBJ1-1; D remains ambiguous. The CDR3 covers 13 residues. Trimming stripped 2 bases from V and 3 bases from J, with 7 bases between. In germline, CDR1 is SGHTA, CDR2 FQGTGA. The CDR3 DNA is TGTGCCAGCAGCTTAGGAGTATACACTGAAGCTTTCTTT. This encodes CASSLGVYTEAFF.

The V and J genes are TRBV5-1 and TRBJ2-7; 11 nucleotides align to TRBD1. The V segment lost 3 bases and the J segment 7 bases; nucleotides outside the gene matches: 12. This CDR3 contains 16 residues. Germline V CDR1 and CDR2: SGHRS, YFSETQ. This chain's CDR3 is CASSYGQGARPGEQYF. DNA of the CDR3: TGCGCCAGCAGCTACGGACAGGGGGCGCGCCCGGGGGAGCAGTACTTC.

The rearrangement uses TRBV7-9 and TRBJ2-1; unclear D gene. In germline, CDR1 is SEHNR, CDR2 FQNEAQ (reference sequence). V dropped 7 bases and J dropped 1 base, with 17 bases sitting between them. There are 16 residues in the CDR3. CDR3 amino acids: CASNPSSWSSYNEQFF. In DNA, the CDR3 is TGTGCCAGCAACCCCTCATCTTGGTCGTCCTACAATGAGCAGTTCTTC. Filled out from reference TRBV7-9 and TRBJ2-1, the complete variable domain reads DTGVSQNPRHKITKRGQNVTFRCDPISEHNRLYWYRQTLGQGPEFLTYFQNEAQLEKSRLLSDRFSAERPKGSFSTLEIQRTEQGDSAMYLCASNPSSWSSYNEQFFGPGTRLTVL.

Only one count was recorded for this clonotype. V and J are TRBV14 and TRBJ2-3, with a tentative D call TRBD2 (6 bases). Between the trimmed V and J ends, which lost 0 bases and 3 bases, there was a span of 13 bases. The CDR3 length is 16 residues. In germline, CDR1 is SGHDN, CDR2 FVKESK. This CDR3 is CASSQDEGGMTDTQYF. The CDR3 DNA reads as TGTGCCAGCAGCCAAGACGAAGGCGGGATGACAGATACGCAGTATTTT.

CDR3 amino acids: CAWSAGLNTEAFF. The CDR3 DNA reads as TGTGCCTGGAGTGCAGGGTTGAACACTGAAGCTTTCTTT. J is TRBJ1-1 and V is TRBV30, with a weak D call TRBD1 (5 bases). This CDR3 has 13 amino acids. Germline loops: CDR1 GTSNPN, CDR2 SVGIG (reference sequence). Between the trimmed V and J ends, which lost 1 base and 0 bases, there was a span of 6 bases. Drawing the rest from reference TRBV30 and TRBJ1-1, the complete variable domain is SQTIHQWPATLVQPVGSPLSLECTVEGTSNPNLYWYRQAAGRGLQLLFYSVGIGQISSEVPQNLSASRPQDRQFILSSKKLLLSDSGFYLCAWSAGLNTEAFFGQGTRLTVV.

The genes are TRBV5-1 and TRBJ2-3; tentative D call: TRBD2 (6 bases). The CDR3 has 15 amino acids. Per germline, CDR1 SGHRS and CDR2 YFSETQ. V lost 1 base, J lost 5 bases, and 14 bases lay in between. CDR3 sequence (DNA): TGCGCCAGCAGCTTGTCAACGGGAGTTAGAGATACGCAGTATTTT. Its protein is CASSLSTGVRDTQYF.

This clonotype was counted between two and nine times. DNA for the CDR3: TGTGCCACCAGTGATGATCTTTCTAGCGGGACCCTCGGCAATGAGCAGTTCTTC. Protein: CATSDDLSSGTLGNEQFF. The rearrangement uses TRBV24-1 and TRBJ2-1; 9 nucleotides line up with TRBD2. This CDR3 region has 18 residues. The V gene's germline CDR1 is KGHDR and CDR2 SFDVKD. Germline trimming cut 3 bases from V and 6 bases from J; bases unmatched to any gene: 14.

This clonotype has a handful of counts. The chain uses TRBV7-6 and TRBJ2-3, with D uncertain. Germline CDR1 and CDR2: SGHVS and FNYEAQ. The CDR3 has 14 residues. The V and J ends lost 3 bases and 0 bases respectively, with 7 bases between them. The DNA for the CDR3 is TGTGCCAGCAGCTTCCAAACTAGCACAGATACGCAGTATTTT. The encoded protein is CASSFQTSTDTQYF.

The rearrangement joins TRBV29-1 to TRBJ1-1; no firm D call. V lost 1 base to trimming and J lost 1 base, with 7 bases between them. CDR3 length: 13 residues. Germline V lookup: CDR1 SQVTM, CDR2 ANQGSEA. The CDR3 is CSVEGRRNTEAFF. The CDR3 nucleotides read TGCAGCGTTGAAGGTCGTCGGAACACTGAAGCTTTCTTT.

The chain carries TRBV13 and TRBJ2-2; TRBD1 is a possible D gene (6 bases). The V gene lost 5 bases and the J gene lost 7 bases, with 14 bases spanning the gap. The germline V gene has CDR1 PRHDT and CDR2 FYEKMQ (reference sequence). This CDR3 contains 14 residues. The CDR3 here is CASSRGRTVGELFF. The CDR3 region has the DNA TGTGCCAGCAGCCGAGGAAGGACAGTCGGGGAGCTGTTTTTT.

This chain links TRBV30 with TRBJ1-2, with 9 bases aligning to TRBD1. The trim removed 2 bases at V and 8 bases at J, leaving 3 bases unmatched. This CDR3 comprises 12 residues. Germline CDR1 and CDR2: GTSNPN and SVGIG (reference sequence). CDR3 sequence: CAWSMTGGGYTF. The CDR3 DNA follows: TGTGCCTGGAGTATGACAGGGGGAGGCTACACCTTC.

Only a few counts were recorded for this clonotype. V is TRBV7-3 and J is TRBJ1-1, with TRBD1 matching 10 bases. In germline, CDR1 is SGHTA, CDR2 FQGTGA. The CDR3 runs 16 residues. Germline trimming cut 5 bases from V and 3 bases from J; bases unmatched to any gene: 9. DNA for the CDR3: TGTGCCAGCAGCCTCCCTCCGGACAGGGGGGACACTGAAGCTTTCTTT. Translation gives CASSLPPDRGDTEAFF. Full variable domain (remainder filled in from reference TRBV7-3 and TRBJ1-1): GAGVSQTPSNKVTEKGKYVELRCDPISGHTALYWYRQSLGQGPEFLIYFQGTGAADDSGLPNDRFFAVRPEGSVSTLKIQRTERGDSAVYLCASSLPPDRGDTEAFFGQGTRLTVV.

The V gene is TRBV5-6, the J gene TRBJ1-1, with 8 bases identical to TRBD1. The CDR3 extends over 16 amino acids. Germline V CDR1 and CDR2: SGHDT, YYEEEE. Unmatched junction bases numbered 14, after V lost 6 bases and J lost 4 bases. CDR3 protein: CASIMMVQGAVTEAFF. CDR3 DNA sequence: TGTGCCAGCATAATGATGGTTCAGGGGGCGGTCACTGAAGCTTTCTTT.

The chain uses TRBV20-1 and TRBJ2-1, with 9 nucleotides matching TRBD2. The CDR3 has 17 amino acids. Germline-derived CDR1 and CDR2 are DFQATT and SNEGSKA (reference sequence). The V gene end was trimmed by 6 bases and the J gene end by 4 bases; junction bases not matched to a gene: 16. For the CDR3, the DNA is TGCAGTGCGTTCCCAGCTGGCGGGGGGGCCAAGTACAATGAGCAGTTCTTC. This translates into CSAFPAGGGAKYNEQFF.

CDR3: CASSRRQGANEQYF. DNA of the CDR3: TGTGCCAGCAGCAGGAGACAGGGGGCTAACGAGCAGTACTTC. V gene TRBV7-2 combines with J gene TRBJ2-7; 10 bases map to TRBD1. The V gene's germline CDR1 is SGHTA and CDR2 FQGNSA. The CDR3 is 14 residues long. The V segment lost 5 bases and the J segment 5 bases; nucleotides outside the gene matches: 6.

The chain links TRBV6-1 to TRBJ1-2; TRBD1 matches at 11 bases. Germline V gene data show CDR1 as MNHNS and CDR2 as SASEGT. The CDR3 length is 14 residues. With V trimmed by 3 bases and J by 8 bases, 5 bases remained unmatched. CDR3 coding DNA: TGTGCCAGCAGTGATCCGGACAGGGGGCACGGCTACACCTTC. As protein: CASSDPDRGHGYTF.

The genes are TRBV7-9 and TRBJ2-1; 7 bases are a match to TRBD1. The CDR3 totals 15 residues. Per germline, CDR1 SEHNR and CDR2 FQNEAQ (reference sequence). The J segment lost 4 bases and the V segment lost 5 bases, leaving 8 bases of the junction unmatched. Here the CDR3 DNA reads TGTGCCAGCAGCCCCGGTAGGGGGCTATACAATGAGCAGTTCTTC. This gives the protein CASSPGRGLYNEQFF.

V gene TRBV9 combines with J gene TRBJ2-1, with 7 nucleotides matching TRBD1. Germline V gene lookup returns CDR1 SGDLS and CDR2 YYNGEE. CDR3 length equals 15 residues. V was clipped by 2 bases and J by 4 bases; unmatched bases: 6. CDR3 loop: CASSVAGTVYNEQFF. The CDR3 DNA is TGTGCCAGCAGCGTCGCCGGGACAGTTTACAATGAGCAGTTCTTC.

This sequence joins TRBV15 and TRBJ2-1; 13 bases line up with TRBD2. Per the germline V gene, CDR1 is LNHNV and CDR2 is YYDKDF (reference sequence). V dropped 5 bases and J dropped 4; count of bases not matched to a gene: 8. The CDR3 has 17 residues. The CDR3 spells CATSGRLAGGPYNEQFF. For the CDR3, the DNA is TGTGCCACCAGCGGCCGACTAGCGGGGGGACCTTACAATGAGCAGTTCTTC.

CDR3 sequence reads: CASSYIGAGHRVSSYEQYF. CDR3 DNA sequence: TGTGCCAGCAGTTACATCGGCGCAGGGCACCGCGTTAGCTCCTACGAGCAGTACTTC. This rearrangement joins TRBV6-2 or TRBV6-3 to TRBJ2-7, with TRBD1 as a possible D gene (5 bases). V lost 2 bases to trimming and J lost 0 bases, with 23 bases between them. The germline V gene has CDR1 MNHEY and CDR2 SVGEGT. This CDR3 region has 19 residues.

The rearrangement links TRBV20-1 to TRBJ2-3; the D gene could be TRBD1 or TRBD2 (6 bases each). This CDR3 spans 13 amino acids. Germline V gene data show CDR1 as DFQATT and CDR2 as SNEGSKA (reference sequence). Trimming took 4 bases from V and 4 from J, leaving 12 bases between them. The DNA of the CDR3 is TGCAGTGCTAACTACAGGGAGGCAGATACGCAGTATTTT. The encoded protein is CSANYREADTQYF.

The chain employs TRBV11-2 and TRBJ2-1; 9 nucleotides align to TRBD1. Trimming at V came to 2 bases and at J to 0 bases, leaving 14 bases not matched to a gene. Germline assignment: CDR1 SGHAT and CDR2 FQNNGV. The CDR3 has 20 amino acids. For the CDR3, the DNA is TGTGCCAGCAGCTTAACTACATGGAACAGGGGGCATAGCTCCTACAATGAGCAGTTCTTC. Amino acids: CASSLTTWNRGHSSYNEQFF.

The rearrangement joins TRBV9 to TRBJ2-7; D is unresolved. This CDR3 comprises 13 residues. Germline CDR1 and CDR2: SGDLS and YYNGEE. Between the trimmed V and J ends, which lost 4 bases and 9 bases, there was a span of 17 bases. CDR3 sequence reads: CASSPTELERQYF. The DNA of the CDR3 is TGTGCCAGCAGCCCGACTGAATTAGAACGGCAGTACTTC.

The CDR3 protein is CASTLPHSGNTIYF. The CDR3 region has the DNA TGTGCCAGCACCCTTCCACACTCTGGAAACACCATATATTTT. The chain links TRBV12-3 or TRBV12-4 to TRBJ1-3; D gene unclear. The CDR3 spans 14 residues. The V end lost 7 bases, the J end lost 0 bases, and 10 bases lay between the germline ends.

This clonotype was detected many times. CDR3 sequence: CSAPLPTGRFNSPLHF. In DNA, the CDR3 is TGCAGTGCCCCCCTCCCGACAGGAAGATTCAATTCACCCCTCCACTTT. The V call is TRBV20-1, the J call TRBJ1-6; D may be TRBD1 (6 bases). The V end lost 6 bases, the J end lost 7 bases, and 22 bases lay between the germline ends. CDR1 DFQATT and CDR2 SNEGSKA come from the germline V gene (reference sequence). The CDR3 length is 16 residues.

The rearrangement links TRBV9 to TRBJ1-6; no clear D. This CDR3 contains 13 residues. With 4 bases removed from V and 9 bases from J, the gap between germline ends came to 11 bases. CDR1 is SGDLS, CDR2 YYNGEE, per germline. The CDR3 DNA is TGTGCCAGCAGCCCCGAAGGTGGTTCACCCCTCCACTTT. It yields the protein CASSPEGGSPLHF.

CDR3 protein: CASSPGGETGYTDTQYF. CDR3 bases: TGTGCCAGCAGCCCCGGGGGGGAGACAGGATACACAGATACGCAGTATTTT. The chain carries TRBV7-2 and TRBJ2-3, with 8 bases lining up with TRBD2. V lost 5 bases, J lost 2 bases, and 12 bases stayed unmatched. CDR3 length: 17 amino acids. The germline V gene encodes CDR1 SGHTA and CDR2 FQGNSA.

This clonotype has only a few counts. The chain employs TRBV9 and TRBJ1-1; no definite D call. This CDR3 has 14 amino acids. Germline CDR1 reads SGDLS; CDR2 reads YYNGEE. V shed 1 base and J shed 4 bases, with 11 bases lying between them. CDR3 in amino acids: CASSVMVGSTEAFF. Here the CDR3 DNA reads TGTGCCAGCAGCGTAATGGTTGGGAGCACTGAAGCTTTCTTT.

The genes are TRBV5-1 and TRBJ2-7; 10 bases agree with TRBD2. J was trimmed by 3 bases and V by 2 bases; bases with no gene match: 5. Germline V gene sequence: CDR1 SGHRS, CDR2 YFSETQ. The CDR3 consists of 15 residues. CDR3 nucleotides: TGCGCCAGCAGCTTCCTAGCGGGAGAGTACTACGAGCAGTACTTC. Encoded protein: CASSFLAGEYYEQYF.

V and J are TRBV4-1 and TRBJ2-1; D is tentatively TRBD1 or TRBD2 (5 bases each). V gave up 0 bases and J gave up 6 bases, with 15 bases separating them. The V gene's germline CDR1 is MGHRA and CDR2 YSYEKL. The CDR3 sequence is 16 residues long. CDR3 in amino acids: CASSQDHEGLVNEQFF. CDR3 coding DNA: TGCGCCAGCAGCCAAGATCATGAGGGGTTGGTCAATGAGCAGTTCTTC.

This clonotype was seen a few times. The rearrangement uses TRBV11-2 and TRBJ2-5; D call uncertain. V lost 2 bases and J 5 bases, leaving 12 bases between the germline ends. The CDR3 is 14 amino acids. Per the germline V gene, CDR1 is SGHAT and CDR2 is FQNNGV. CDR3 in amino acids: CASSLTLKGETQYF. DNA of the CDR3: TGTGCCAGCAGCTTAACTCTTAAGGGCGAGACCCAGTACTTC.

This sequence joins TRBV7-6 and TRBJ2-7, with a possible D match to TRBD2 (5 bases). The CDR3 sequence is 13 residues long. Trimming removed 1 base at V and 7 bases at J, with 11 bases between. CDR1 and CDR2 from the germline V gene are SGHVS and FNYEAQ. CDR3 bases: TGTGCCAGCAGCTTAGTTGCGGGTAAGGAGCAGTACTTC. Amino acid sequence: CASSLVAGKEQYF.